This entry concerns a single T cell receptor beta chain. This CDR3 region has 17 residues. CDR1 is SGHTA and CDR2 is FQGNSA in the germline V gene. V lost 5 bases, J lost 0 bases, and 17 bases lay in between. Sequencing used immunoSEQ multiplex PCR; TCRdb keeps in-frame clones, though not all of them. This table has around 140,000 clones, around 94% appearing once. This record comes from a study of control samples from healthy donors and cancer patients. Sequenced sample: blood. The chain combines TRBV7-2 with TRBJ1-3; D perhaps matches TRBD1 (6 bases). This receptor was obtained from a man aged 40-50 years in good health. The CDR3 spells CASSPPTGRTSGNTIYF. Here the CDR3 DNA reads TGTGCCAGCAGCCCCCCCACAGGGAGGACCTCTGGAAACACCATATATTTT.